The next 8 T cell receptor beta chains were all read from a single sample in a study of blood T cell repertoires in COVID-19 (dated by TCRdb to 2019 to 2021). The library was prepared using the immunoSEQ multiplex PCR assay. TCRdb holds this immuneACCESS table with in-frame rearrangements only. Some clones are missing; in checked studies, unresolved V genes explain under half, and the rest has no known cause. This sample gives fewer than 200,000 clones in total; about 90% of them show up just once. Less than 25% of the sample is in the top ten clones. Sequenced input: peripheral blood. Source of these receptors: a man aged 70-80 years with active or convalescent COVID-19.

The CDR3 loop reads CASSPIKRNEQFF. The CDR3 nucleotides read TGTGCCAGCAGCCCGATAAAGCGCAATGAGCAGTTCTTC. The J gene is TRBJ2-1, the V gene TRBV7-2; D not resolved. The CDR3 runs to 13 residues. Germline V gene lookup returns CDR1 SGHTA and CDR2 FQGNSA. V lost 5 bases, J lost 6 bases, and 11 bases lay in between.

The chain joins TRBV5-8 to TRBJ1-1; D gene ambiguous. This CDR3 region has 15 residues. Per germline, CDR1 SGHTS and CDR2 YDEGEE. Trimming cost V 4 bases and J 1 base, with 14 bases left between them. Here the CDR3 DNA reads TGTGCCAGCAGCCGGCGGGCTTGGGCGAACACTGAAGCTTTCTTT. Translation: CASSRRAWANTEAFF.

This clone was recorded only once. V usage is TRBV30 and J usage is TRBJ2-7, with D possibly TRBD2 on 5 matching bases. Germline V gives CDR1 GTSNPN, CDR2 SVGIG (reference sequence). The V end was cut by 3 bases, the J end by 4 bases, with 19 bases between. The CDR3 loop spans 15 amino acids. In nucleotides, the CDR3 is TGTGCCTGGAGGCGACTGTATCGGGATCGGTACGAGCAGTACTTC. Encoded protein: CAWRRLYRDRYEQYF.

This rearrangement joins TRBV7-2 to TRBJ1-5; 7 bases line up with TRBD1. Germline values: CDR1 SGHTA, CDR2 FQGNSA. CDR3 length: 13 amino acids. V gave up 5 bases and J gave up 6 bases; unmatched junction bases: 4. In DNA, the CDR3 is TGTGCCAGCAGCCCAGGGACAGTTCAGCCCCAGCATTTT. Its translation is CASSPGTVQPQHF.

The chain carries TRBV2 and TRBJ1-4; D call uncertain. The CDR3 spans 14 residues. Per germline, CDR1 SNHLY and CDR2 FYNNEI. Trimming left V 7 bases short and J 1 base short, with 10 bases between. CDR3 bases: TGTGCCAGCAACACACACGAAACTAATGAAAAACTGTTTTTT. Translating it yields CASNTHETNEKLFF.

The CDR3 here is CASSLNGQGASNQPQHF. The CDR3 nucleotides are TGTGCCAGCAGCTTAAATGGACAGGGGGCGAGCAATCAGCCCCAGCATTTT. The genes are TRBV7-2 and TRBJ1-5, with TRBD1 identical over 11 bases. Trimming took 2 bases from V and 1 from J; bases not matched to a gene: 4. This CDR3 comprises 17 residues. CDR1 is SGHTA and CDR2 is FQGNSA in the germline V gene.

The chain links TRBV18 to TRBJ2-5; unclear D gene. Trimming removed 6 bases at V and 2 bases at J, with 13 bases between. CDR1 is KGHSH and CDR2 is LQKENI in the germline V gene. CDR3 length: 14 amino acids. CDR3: CASSPGAGQETQYF. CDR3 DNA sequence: TGTGCCAGCTCCCCCGGCGCAGGACAAGAGACCCAGTACTTC. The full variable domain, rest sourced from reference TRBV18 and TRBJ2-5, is NAGVMQNPRHLVRRRGQEARLRCSPMKGHSHVYWYRQLPEEGLKFMVYLQKENIIDESGMPKERFSAEFPKEGPSILRIQQVVRGDSAAYFCASSPGAGQETQYFGPGTRLLVL.

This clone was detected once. CDR3 protein: CASRSGGGWDTEAFF. In nucleotides, the CDR3 is TGTGCCAGCAGGTCTGGAGGGGGCTGGGACACTGAAGCTTTCTTT. V and J are TRBV11-2 and TRBJ1-1; TRBD1 matches 7 bases. The CDR3 totals 15 residues. V shed 6 bases and J 3 bases; nucleotides not matched to a gene: 10. Per the germline V gene, CDR1 is SGHAT and CDR2 is FQNNGV.